Here is one T cell receptor (beta chain) with its context. The CDR3 contains 13 residues. The data derive from a study of T cells expressing NK-cell markers. From its re-call of the 5' RACE reads, TCRdb lists each CDR3 protein once, without DNA. The specimen's table records around 100,000 distinct CDR3 sequences. The chain joins TRBV12-3 or TRBV12-4 to TRBJ2-3; no DNA is available, so the TRBD1 call from TCRdb remains unchecked. The sequence was obtained from a woman between 18 and 75 years old in good health. Sample: blood T cells: a sorted CD56 or NKG2C T cell subset, CD4+ or CD8+ T cells, or bulk PBMC T cells (not recorded which). The CDR3 sequence is CASETGGTDTQYF.